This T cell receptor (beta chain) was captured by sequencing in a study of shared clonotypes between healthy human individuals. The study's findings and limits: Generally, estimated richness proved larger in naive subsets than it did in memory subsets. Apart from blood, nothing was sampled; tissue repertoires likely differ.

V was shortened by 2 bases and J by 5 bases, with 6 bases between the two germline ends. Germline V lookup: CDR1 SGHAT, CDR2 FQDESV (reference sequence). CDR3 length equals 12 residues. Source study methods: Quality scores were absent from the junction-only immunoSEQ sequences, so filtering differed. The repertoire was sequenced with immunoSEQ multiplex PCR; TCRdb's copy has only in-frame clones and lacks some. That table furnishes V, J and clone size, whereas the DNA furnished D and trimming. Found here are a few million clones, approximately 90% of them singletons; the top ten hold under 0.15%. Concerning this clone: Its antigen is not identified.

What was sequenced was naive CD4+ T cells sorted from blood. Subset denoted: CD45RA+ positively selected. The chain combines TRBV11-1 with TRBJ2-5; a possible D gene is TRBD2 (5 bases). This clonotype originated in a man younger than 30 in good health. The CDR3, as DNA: TGTGCCAGCAGCTTACAGCGGGAGACCCAGTACTTC. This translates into CASSLQRETQYF.